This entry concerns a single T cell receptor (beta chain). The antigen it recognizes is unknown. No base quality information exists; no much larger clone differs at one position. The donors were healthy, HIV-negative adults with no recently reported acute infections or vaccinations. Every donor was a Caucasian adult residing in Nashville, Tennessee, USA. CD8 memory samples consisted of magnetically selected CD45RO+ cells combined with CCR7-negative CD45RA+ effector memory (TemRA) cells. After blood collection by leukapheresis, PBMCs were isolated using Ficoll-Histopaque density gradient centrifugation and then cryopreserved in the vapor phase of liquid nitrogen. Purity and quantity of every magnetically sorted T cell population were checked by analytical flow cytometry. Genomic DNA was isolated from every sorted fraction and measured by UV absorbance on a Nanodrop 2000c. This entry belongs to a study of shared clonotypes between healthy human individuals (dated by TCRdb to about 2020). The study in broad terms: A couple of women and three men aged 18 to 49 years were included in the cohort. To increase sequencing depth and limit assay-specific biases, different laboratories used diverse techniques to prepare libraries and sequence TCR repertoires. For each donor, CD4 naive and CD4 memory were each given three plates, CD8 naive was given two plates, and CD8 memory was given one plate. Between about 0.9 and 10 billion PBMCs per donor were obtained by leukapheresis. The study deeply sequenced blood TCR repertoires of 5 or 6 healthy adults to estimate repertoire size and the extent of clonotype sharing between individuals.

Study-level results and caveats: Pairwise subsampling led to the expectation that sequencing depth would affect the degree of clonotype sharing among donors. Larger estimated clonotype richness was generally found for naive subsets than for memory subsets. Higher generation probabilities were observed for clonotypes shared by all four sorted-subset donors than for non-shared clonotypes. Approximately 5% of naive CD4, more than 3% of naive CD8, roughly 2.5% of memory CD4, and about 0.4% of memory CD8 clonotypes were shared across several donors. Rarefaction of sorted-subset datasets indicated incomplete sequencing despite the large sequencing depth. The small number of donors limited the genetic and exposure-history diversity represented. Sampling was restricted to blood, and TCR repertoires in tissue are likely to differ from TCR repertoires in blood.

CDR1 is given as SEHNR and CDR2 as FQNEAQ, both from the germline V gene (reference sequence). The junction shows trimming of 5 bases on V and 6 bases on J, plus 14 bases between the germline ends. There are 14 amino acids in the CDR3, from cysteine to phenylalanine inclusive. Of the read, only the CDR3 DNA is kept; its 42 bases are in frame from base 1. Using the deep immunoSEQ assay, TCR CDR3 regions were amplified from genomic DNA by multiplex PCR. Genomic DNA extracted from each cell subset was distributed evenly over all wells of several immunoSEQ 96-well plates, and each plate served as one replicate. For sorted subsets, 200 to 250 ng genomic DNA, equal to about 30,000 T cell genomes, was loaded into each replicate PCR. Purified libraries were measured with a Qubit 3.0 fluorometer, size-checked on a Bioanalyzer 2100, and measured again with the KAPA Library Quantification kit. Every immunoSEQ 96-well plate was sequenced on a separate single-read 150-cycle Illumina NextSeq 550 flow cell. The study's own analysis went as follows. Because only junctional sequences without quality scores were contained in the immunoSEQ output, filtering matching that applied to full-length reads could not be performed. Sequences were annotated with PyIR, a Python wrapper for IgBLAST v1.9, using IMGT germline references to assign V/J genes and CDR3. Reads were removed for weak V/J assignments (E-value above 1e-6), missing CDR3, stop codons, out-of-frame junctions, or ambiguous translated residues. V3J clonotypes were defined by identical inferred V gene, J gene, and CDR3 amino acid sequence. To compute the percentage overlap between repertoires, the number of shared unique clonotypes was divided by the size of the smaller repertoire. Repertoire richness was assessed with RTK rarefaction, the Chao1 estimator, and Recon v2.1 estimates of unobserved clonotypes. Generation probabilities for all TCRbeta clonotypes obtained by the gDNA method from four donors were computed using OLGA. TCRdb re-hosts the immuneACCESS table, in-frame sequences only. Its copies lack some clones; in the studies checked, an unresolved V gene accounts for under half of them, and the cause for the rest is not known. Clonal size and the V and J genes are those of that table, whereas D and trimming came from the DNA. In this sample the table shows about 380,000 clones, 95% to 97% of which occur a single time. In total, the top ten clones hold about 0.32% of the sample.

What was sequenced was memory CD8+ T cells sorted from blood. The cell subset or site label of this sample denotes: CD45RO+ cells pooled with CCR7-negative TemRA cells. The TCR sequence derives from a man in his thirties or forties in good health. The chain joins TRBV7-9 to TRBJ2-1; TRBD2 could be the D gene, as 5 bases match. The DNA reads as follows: TGTGCCAGCAGCGAAAATGGGCGGGCCAATGAGCAGTTCTTC. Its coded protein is CASSENGRANEQFF.